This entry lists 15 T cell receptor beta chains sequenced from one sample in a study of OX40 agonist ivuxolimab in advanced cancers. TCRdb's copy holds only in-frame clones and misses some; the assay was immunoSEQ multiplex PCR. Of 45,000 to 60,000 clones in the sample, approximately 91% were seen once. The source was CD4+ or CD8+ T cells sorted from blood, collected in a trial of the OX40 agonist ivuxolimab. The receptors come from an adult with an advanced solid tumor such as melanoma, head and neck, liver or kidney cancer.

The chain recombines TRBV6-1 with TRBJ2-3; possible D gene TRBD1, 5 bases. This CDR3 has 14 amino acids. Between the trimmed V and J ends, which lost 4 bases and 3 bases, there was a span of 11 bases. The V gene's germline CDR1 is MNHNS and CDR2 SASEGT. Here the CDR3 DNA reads TGTGCCAGCAGTGTTCAGGGCCTGACAGATACGCAGTATTTT. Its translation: CASSVQGLTDTQYF.

The CDR3 coding sequence is TGTGCCAGCAGCATGTGGTCTAGTGGACAGGGGGAAAATCAGCCCCAGCATTTT. Protein: CASSMWSSGQGENQPQHF. The rearrangement joins TRBV28 to TRBJ1-5; 10 bases agree with TRBD1. Germline V gene sequence: CDR1 MDHEN, CDR2 SYDVKM. CDR3 length: 18 residues. The ends lost 6 bases at V and 4 bases at J; junction bases unmatched: 15.

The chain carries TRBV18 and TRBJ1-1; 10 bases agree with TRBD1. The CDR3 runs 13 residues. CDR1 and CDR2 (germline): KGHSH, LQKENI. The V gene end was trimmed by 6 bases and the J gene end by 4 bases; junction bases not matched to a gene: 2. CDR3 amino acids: CASSGQGGTEAFF. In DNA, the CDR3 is TGTGCCAGCTCCGGACAGGGGGGCACTGAAGCTTTCTTT.

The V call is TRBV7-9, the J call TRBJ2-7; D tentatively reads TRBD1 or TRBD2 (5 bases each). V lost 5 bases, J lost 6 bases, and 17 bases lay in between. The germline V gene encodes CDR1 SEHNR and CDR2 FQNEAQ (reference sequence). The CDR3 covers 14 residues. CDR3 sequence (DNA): TGTGCCAGCAGCCACGGGACGGGTGTTCCCGAGCAGTACTTC. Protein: CASSHGTGVPEQYF.

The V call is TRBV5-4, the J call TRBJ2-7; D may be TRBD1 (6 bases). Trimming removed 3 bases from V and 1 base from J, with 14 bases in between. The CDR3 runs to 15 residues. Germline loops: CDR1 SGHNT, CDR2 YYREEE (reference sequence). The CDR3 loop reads CASSSGTSFSYEQYF. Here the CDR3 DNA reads TGTGCCAGCAGCTCCGGGACAAGTTTTTCCTACGAGCAGTACTTC.

The CDR3 here is CASSESGLAGSTDTQYF. The CDR3 DNA reads as TGCGCCAGCAGTGAGTCGGGCCTAGCGGGGAGCACAGATACGCAGTATTTT. The chain recombines TRBV10-2 with TRBJ2-3, with TRBD2 matching 9 bases. In germline, CDR1 is WSHSY, CDR2 SAAADI. After removal of 0 bases from V and 0 bases from J, the junction contained 4 bases not matched to a gene. The CDR3 loop spans 17 amino acids.

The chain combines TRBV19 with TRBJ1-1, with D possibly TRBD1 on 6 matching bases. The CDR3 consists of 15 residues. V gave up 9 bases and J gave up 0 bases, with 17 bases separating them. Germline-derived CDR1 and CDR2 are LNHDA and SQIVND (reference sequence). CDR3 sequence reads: CASNQGTLMNTEAFF. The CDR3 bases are TGTGCCAGCAACCAGGGGACTCTCATGAACACTGAAGCTTTCTTT.

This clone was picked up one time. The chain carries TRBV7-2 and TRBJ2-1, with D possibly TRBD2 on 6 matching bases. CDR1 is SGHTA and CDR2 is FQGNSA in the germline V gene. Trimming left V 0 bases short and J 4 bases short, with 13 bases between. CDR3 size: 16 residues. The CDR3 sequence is CASSLARLAVYNEQFF. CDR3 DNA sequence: TGTGCCAGCAGCTTAGCGAGGTTAGCGGTTTACAATGAGCAGTTCTTC.

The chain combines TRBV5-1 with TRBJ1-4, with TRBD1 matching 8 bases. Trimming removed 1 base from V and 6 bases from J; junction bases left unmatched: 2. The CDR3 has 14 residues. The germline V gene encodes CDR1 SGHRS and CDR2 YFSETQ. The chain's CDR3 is CASSLLQGDEKLFF. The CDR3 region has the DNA TGCGCCAGCAGCTTGTTACAGGGGGATGAAAAACTGTTTTTT. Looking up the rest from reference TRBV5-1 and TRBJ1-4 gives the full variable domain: KAGVTQTPRYLIKTRGQQVTLSCSPISGHRSVSWYQQTPGQGLQFLFEYFSETQRNKGNFPGRFSGRQFSNSRSEMNVSTLELGDSALYLCASSLLQGDEKLFFGSGTQLSVL.

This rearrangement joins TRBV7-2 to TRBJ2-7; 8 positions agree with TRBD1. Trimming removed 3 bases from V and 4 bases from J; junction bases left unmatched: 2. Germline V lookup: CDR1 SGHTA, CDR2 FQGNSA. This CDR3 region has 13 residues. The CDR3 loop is CASSFGQGYEQYF. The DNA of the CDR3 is TGTGCCAGCAGCTTTGGACAGGGTTACGAGCAGTACTTC.

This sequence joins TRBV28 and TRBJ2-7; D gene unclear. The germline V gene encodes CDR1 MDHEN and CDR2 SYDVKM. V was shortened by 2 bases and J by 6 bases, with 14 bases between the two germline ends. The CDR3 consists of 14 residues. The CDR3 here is CASSLLHSLLEQYF. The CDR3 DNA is TGTGCCAGCAGTTTACTCCATTCTCTACTCGAGCAGTACTTC. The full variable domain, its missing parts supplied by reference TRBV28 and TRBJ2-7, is DVKVTQSSRYLVKRTGEKVFLECVQDMDHENMFWYRQDPGLGLRLIYFSYDVKMKEKGDIPEGYSVSREKKERFSLILESASTNQTSMYLCASSLLHSLLEQYFGPGTRLTVT.

CDR3 in DNA: TGTGCCAGCAGTTACTCCGCGGTTACCTACGAGCAGTACTTC. Its translation: CASSYSAVTYEQYF. The chain is built from TRBV6-5 and TRBJ2-7; D ambiguous. V shed 0 bases and J shed 2 bases, with 8 bases lying between them. Looked up from germline, CDR1 is MNHEY and CDR2 is SVGAGI. This CDR3 comprises 14 residues.

The CDR3 DNA follows: TGTGCCAGCAGTTACTCGTTACTCGGGGTCTACGAGCAGTACTTC. Translated: CASSYSLLGVYEQYF. The J gene is TRBJ2-7, the V gene TRBV6-6; a possible D gene is TRBD2 (5 bases). Trimming cost V 0 bases and J 3 bases, with 12 bases left between them. The germline V gene encodes CDR1 MNHNY and CDR2 SVGAGI (reference sequence). CDR3 size: 15 residues.

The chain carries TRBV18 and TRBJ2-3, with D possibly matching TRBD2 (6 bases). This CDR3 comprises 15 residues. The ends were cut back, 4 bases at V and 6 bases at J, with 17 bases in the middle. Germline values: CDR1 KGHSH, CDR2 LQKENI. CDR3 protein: CASSQGSLASDTQYF. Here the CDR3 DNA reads TGTGCCAGCTCACAGGGATCACTAGCTTCGGATACGCAGTATTTT. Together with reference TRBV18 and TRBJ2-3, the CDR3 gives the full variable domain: NAGVMQNPRHLVRRRGQEARLRCSPMKGHSHVYWYRQLPEEGLKFMVYLQKENIIDESGMPKERFSAEFPKEGPSILRIQQVVRGDSAAYFCASSQGSLASDTQYFGPGTRLTVL.

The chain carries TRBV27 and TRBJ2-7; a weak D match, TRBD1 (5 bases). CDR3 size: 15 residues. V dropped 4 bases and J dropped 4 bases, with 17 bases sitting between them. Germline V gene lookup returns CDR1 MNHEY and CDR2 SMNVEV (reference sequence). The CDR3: CASSSFDSLSYEQYF. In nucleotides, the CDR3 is TGTGCCAGCAGTTCGTTTGACAGCCTATCGTACGAGCAGTACTTC.